In its sample, the clone carrying this T cell receptor beta chain was seen many times. This sample is part of a study of regulatory T cells in long-lasting Graves disease. Time point reported: persistent/refractory GD, antithyroid drugs over 5 years with positive TRAb. Scientists built the TCR library using RNA that was extracted from PBMCs. CDR3-region Arm-PCR and iRepertoire HTBI primers produced the TCR beta libraries. TCRdb re-called the multiplex PCR reads through MiXCR, storing one row per CDR3 protein. The sample includes roughly 490,000 distinct CDR3 sequences, around a fifth of them seen just once. The receptor's source is a female donor with Graves disease. Sequencing was performed on peripheral blood mononuclear cells (PBMCs), taken when the disease was refractory, from a patient treated with antithyroid drugs.

The CDR3 loop reads CAIYRGGSYNSPLHF. CDR3 DNA: TGTGCCATCTACAGGGGAGGCTCCTATAATTCACCCCTCCACTTT. The chain joins TRBV12-3 or TRBV12-4 to TRBJ1-6; TRBD1 aligns across 7 bases. With 10 bases clipped from V and 0 bases from J, the junction kept 6 bases outside the gene matches. This CDR3 contains 15 residues.